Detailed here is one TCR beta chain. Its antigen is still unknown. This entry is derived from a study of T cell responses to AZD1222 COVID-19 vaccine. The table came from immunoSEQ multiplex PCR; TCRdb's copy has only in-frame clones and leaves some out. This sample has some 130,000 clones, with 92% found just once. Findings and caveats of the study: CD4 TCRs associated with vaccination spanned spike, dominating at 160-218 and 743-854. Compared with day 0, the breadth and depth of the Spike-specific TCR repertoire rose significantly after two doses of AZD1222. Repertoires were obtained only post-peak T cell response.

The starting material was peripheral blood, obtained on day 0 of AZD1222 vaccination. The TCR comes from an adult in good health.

In DNA form, the CDR3 reads TGTGCCAGCAGCTGGGGGCAGGGGGCATGGGCTGAAGCTTTCTTT. Protein product: CASSWGQGAWAEAFF. This chain uses TRBV5-6 with TRBJ1-1; 8 bases match TRBD1. This CDR3 has 15 residues. CDR1 is SGHDT, CDR2 YYEEEE, per germline. The trim removed 3 bases at V and 6 bases at J, leaving 10 bases unmatched.